The sequence of this TCR beta chain was determined in a study of cytomegalovirus exposure and HLA in healthy donors. Regarding the study as a whole: An apparent linkage of common viral pathogens to several of the most significant clusters emerged in a later analysis.

Of note for this clone: Its specificity is not known.

PCR was performed using 60 Vbeta and 13 Jbeta primers. Assay used: immunoSEQ multiplex PCR; TCRdb lists only in-frame clones, some missing. The sample holds more than 90,000 clones, 55% to 70% seen once. The CDR3 covers 20 residues. The germline CDR1 and CDR2 sequences are MNHEY and SMNVEV (reference sequence). Trimming at V came to 6 bases and at J to 2 bases, leaving 21 bases not matched to a gene. The origin of this receptor is a boy aged 5-17 years in good health and CMV-seropositive. Material for sequencing was PBMCs. V gene TRBV27 combines with J gene TRBJ2-3, with TRBD1 identical over 9 bases. CDR3 DNA: TGTGCCAGCAGCTCTACAAAAAGGGGGACAGGGTCACAGGTCACAGATACGCAGTATTTT. This gives the protein CASSSTKRGTGSQVTDTQYF.